The clone carrying this T cell receptor (beta chain) was counted a few times. These data originate in a study of CD8 T cells in ankylosing spondylitis. Making use of molecular barcodes, quantitative 5'-RACE generated TCR beta libraries. Using its own MiXCR run on the 5' RACE reads, TCRdb lists one record per CDR3 protein. The sample includes 270,000 or so distinct CDR3 sequences, 15% to 20% of them seen just once. This CDR3 is built from 13 residues. CDR1 and CDR2 from the germline V gene are MGHRA and YSYEKL. Losses at the gene ends were 1 base for V and 7 bases for J; bases not matched to a gene: 2.

This sequence originates from a male donor with ankylosing spondylitis or in good health (not recorded which). Sequencing input: blood, either unsorted or a sorted T cell fraction (not recorded which). The V gene is TRBV4-1, the J gene TRBJ2-7, with 9 bases aligning to TRBD2. The DNA for the CDR3 is TGCGCCAGCAGCCAAGTAGCGGGAGATGAGCAGTACTTC. It codes for CASSQVAGDEQYF.